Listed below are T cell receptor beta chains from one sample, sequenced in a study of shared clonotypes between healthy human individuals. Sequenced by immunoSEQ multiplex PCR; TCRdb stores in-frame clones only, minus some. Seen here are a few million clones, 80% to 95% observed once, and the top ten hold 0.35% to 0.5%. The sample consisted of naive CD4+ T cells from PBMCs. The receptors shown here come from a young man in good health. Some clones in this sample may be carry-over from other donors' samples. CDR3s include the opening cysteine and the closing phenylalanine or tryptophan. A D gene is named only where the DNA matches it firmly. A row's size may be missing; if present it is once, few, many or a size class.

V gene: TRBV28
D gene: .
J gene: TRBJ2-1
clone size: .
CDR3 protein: CASSSPDTGRGEQFF
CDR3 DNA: TGTGCCAGCAGTTCTCCCGACACAGGGAGAGGTGAGCAGTTCTTC

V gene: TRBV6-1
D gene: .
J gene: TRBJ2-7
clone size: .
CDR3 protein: CASRIRGGPLYEQYF
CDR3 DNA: TGTGCCAGCAGGATTAGGGGAGGCCCCCTCTACGAGCAGTACTTC

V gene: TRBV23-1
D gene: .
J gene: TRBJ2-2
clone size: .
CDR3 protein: CASSLGRVEPGELFF
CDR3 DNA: TGCGCCAGCAGTCTCGGGCGGGTGGAACCCGGGGAGCTGTTTTTT

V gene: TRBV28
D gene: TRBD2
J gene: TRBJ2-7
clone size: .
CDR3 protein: CASSSFRLAPTGEQYF
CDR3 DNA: TGTGCCAGCAGTTCATTTCGACTAGCCCCAACGGGGGAGCAGTACTTC

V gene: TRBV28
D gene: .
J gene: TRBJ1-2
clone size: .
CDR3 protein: CASSLLQGNGYTF
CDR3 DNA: TGTGCCAGCAGTTTATTACAGGGTAATGGCTACACCTTC

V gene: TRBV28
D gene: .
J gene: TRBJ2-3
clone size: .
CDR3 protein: CASTTTDTQYF
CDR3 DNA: TGTGCCAGCACTACGACAGATACGCAGTATTTT

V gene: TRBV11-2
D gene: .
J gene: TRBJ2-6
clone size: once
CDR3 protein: CASSFSAGTGANVLTF
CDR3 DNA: TGTGCCAGCAGCTTTAGTGCGGGAACCGGGGCCAACGTCCTGACTTTC

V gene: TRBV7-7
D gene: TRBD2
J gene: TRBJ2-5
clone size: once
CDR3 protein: CASSLERGVQETQYF
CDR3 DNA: TGTGCCAGCAGCCTCGAACGGGGGGTCCAAGAGACCCAGTACTTC

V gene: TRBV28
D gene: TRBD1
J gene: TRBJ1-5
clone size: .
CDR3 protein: CASSQGGYSNQPQHF
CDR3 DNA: TGTGCCAGCAGTCAGGGGGGTTATAGCAATCAGCCCCAGCATTTT

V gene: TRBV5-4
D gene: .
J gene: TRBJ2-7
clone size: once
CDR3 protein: CASSTGTTYEQYF
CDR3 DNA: TGTGCCAGCAGTACTGGAACTACCTACGAGCAGTACTTC

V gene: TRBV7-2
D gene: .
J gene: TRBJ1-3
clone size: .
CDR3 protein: CASSLFSSGNTIYF
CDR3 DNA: TGTGCCAGCAGCTTGTTCAGCTCTGGAAACACCATATATTTT

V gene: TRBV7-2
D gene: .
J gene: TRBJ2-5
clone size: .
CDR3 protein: CASGPAGRETQYF
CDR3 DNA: TGTGCCAGCGGGCCAGCCGGTCGGGAGACCCAGTACTTC

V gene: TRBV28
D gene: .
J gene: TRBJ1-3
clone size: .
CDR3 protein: CASSRLLSGNTIYF
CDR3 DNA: TGTGCCAGCAGTCGTCTTCTCTCTGGAAACACCATATATTTT

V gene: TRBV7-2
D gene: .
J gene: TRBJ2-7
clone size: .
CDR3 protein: CASSAGPAREQYF
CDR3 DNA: TGTGCCAGCAGCGCAGGGCCCGCTAGGGAGCAGTACTTC

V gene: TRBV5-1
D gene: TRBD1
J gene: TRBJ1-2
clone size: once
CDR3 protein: CASSFGQGPYDGYTF
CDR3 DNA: TGCGCCAGCAGCTTTGGACAGGGACCCTATGATGGCTACACCTTC

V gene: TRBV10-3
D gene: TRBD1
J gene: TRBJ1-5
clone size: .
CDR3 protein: CAISEDRDRQPQHF
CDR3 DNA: TGTGCCATCAGTGAGGACAGGGACCGTCAGCCCCAGCATTTT

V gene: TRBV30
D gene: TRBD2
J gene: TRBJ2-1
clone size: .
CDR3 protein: CAWKGTSSQYYNEQFF
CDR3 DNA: TGTGCCTGGAAGGGGACTAGCTCCCAATATTACAATGAGCAGTTCTTC

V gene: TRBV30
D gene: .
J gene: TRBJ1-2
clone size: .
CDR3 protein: CAWSVDPRVTYGYTF
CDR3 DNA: TGTGCCTGGAGTGTAGATCCGAGGGTTACCTATGGCTACACCTTC

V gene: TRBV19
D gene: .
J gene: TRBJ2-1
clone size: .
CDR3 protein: CASSIGTARTSPWDEQFF
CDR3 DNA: TGTGCCAGTAGTATAGGCACAGCCCGCACTAGCCCATGGGATGAGCAGTTCTTC

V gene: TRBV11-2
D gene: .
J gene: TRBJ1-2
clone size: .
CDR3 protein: CASSLAWTYGYTF
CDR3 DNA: TGTGCCAGCAGCTTAGCGTGGACTTATGGCTACACCTTC

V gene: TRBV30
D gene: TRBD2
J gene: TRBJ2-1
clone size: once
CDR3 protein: CAWGGLAGYNEQFF
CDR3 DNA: TGTGCCTGGGGGGGATTAGCGGGATACAATGAGCAGTTCTTC

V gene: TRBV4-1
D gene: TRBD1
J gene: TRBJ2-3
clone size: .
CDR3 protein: CASSHPRDSLDTQYF
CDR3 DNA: TGCGCCAGCAGCCACCCCCGGGACAGTCTCGATACGCAGTATTTT

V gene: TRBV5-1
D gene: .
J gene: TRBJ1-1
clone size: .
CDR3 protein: CASSLGPLFTEAFF
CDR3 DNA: TGCGCCAGCAGCTTGGGACCCCTGTTCACTGAAGCTTTCTTT

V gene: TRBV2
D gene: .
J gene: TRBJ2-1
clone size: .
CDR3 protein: CASSTGAGQFF
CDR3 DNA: TGTGCCAGCAGTACTGGGGCCGGGCAGTTCTTC

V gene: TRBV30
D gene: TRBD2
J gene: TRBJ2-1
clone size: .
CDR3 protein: CAWSIIAGGAYNEQFF
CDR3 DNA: TGTGCCTGGAGTATAATAGCGGGAGGGGCCTACAATGAGCAGTTCTTC

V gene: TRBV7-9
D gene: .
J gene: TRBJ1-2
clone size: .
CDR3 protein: CASSLRGGGDGYTF
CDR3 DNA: TGTGCCAGCAGCTTACGGGGGGGTGGCGATGGCTACACCTTC

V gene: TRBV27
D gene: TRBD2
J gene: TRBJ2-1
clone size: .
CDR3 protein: CASSSSKLAEQFF
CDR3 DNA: TGTGCCAGCAGTTCATCTAAACTAGCGGAGCAGTTCTTC

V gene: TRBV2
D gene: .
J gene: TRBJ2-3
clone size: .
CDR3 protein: CASSESSDTQYF
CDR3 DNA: TGTGCCAGCAGTGAGAGTTCAGATACGCAGTATTTT

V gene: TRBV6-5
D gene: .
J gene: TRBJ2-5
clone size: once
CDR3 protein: CASNRGETQYF
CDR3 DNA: TGTGCCAGCAACCGGGGGGAGACCCAGTACTTC

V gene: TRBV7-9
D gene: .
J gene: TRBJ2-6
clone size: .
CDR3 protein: CASSFSGANVLTF
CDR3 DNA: TGTGCCAGCAGCTTCTCTGGGGCCAACGTCCTGACTTTC

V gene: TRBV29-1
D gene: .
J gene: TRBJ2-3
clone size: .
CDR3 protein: CSVGGGTDTQYF
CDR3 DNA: TGCAGCGTTGGCGGCGGCACAGATACGCAGTATTTT

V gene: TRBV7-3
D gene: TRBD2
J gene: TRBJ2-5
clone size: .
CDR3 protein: CASSLNAGGPEETQYF
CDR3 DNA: TGTGCCAGCAGCTTAAATGCGGGAGGGCCGGAGGAGACCCAGTACTTC

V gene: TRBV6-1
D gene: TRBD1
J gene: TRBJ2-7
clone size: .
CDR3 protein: CASRTGTGRFYEQYF
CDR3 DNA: TGTGCCAGCAGAACTGGGACAGGTAGATTCTACGAGCAGTACTTC

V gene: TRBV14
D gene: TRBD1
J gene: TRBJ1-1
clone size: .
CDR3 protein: CASSQDYRGFVNTEAFF
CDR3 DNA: TGTGCCAGCAGCCAAGATTACAGGGGTTTCGTGAACACTGAAGCTTTCTTT

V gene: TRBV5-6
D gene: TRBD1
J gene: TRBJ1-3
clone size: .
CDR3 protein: CASNLRDRGSGNTIYF
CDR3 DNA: TGTGCCAGCAATTTGAGGGACAGGGGCTCAGGAAACACCATATATTTT

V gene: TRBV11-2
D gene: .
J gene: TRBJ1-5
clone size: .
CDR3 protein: CASSLGRDQPQHF
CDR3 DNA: TGTGCCAGCAGCTTAGGACGGGATCAGCCCCAGCATTTT

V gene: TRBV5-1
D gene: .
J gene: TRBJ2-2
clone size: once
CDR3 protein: CASSYAGGGAEELFF
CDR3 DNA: TGCGCCAGCAGCTACGCTGGGGGGGGCGCGGAGGAGCTGTTTTTT

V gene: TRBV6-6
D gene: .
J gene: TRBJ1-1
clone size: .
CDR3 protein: CASSYSRGALYTEAFF
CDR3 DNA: TGTGCCAGCAGTTACTCTCGAGGCGCTCTGTACACTGAAGCTTTCTTT

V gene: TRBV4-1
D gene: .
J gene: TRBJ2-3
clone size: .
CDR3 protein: CASSQEGWRDTQYF
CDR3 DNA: TGCGCCAGCAGCCAAGAGGGATGGAGAGATACGCAGTATTTT

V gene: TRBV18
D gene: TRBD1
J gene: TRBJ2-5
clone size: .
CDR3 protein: CASSPYRQGPQETQYF
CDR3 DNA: TGTGCCAGCTCACCGTACCGACAGGGTCCCCAAGAGACCCAGTACTTC

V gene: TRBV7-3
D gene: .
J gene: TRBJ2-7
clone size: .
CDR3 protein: CASSVGIAGEQYF
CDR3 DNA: TGTGCCAGCAGCGTAGGAATAGCTGGCGAGCAGTACTTC

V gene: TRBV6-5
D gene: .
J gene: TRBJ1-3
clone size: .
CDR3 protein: CATQRIDSGNTIYF
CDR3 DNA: TGTGCCACCCAGAGAATTGACTCTGGAAACACCATATATTTT

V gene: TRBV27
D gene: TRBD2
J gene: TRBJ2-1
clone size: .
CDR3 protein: CASSSMGLAAYNEQFF
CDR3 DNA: TGTGCCAGCAGTTCGATGGGACTAGCTGCCTACAATGAGCAGTTCTTC

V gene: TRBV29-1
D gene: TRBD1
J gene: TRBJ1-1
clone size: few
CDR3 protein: CSVRQGANTEAFF
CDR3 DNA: TGCAGCGTCAGACAGGGGGCGAACACTGAAGCTTTCTTT

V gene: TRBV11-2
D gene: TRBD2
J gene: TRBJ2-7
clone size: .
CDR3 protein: CASRLAGGLGQYF
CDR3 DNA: TGTGCCAGCCGACTAGCGGGAGGGTTGGGGCAGTACTTC

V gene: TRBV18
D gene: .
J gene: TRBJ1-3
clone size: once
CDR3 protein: CASSPDRGHGNTIYF
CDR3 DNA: TGTGCCAGCTCACCAGATCGGGGGCACGGAAACACCATATATTTT

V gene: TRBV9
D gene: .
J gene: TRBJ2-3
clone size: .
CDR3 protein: CASSVVGLYTDTQYF
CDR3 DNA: TGTGCCAGCAGCGTAGTCGGACTTTACACAGATACGCAGTATTTT

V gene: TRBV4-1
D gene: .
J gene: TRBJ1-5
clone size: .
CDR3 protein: CASSQEYREYQPQHF
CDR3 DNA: TGCGCCAGCAGCCAAGAGTATAGGGAGTATCAGCCCCAGCATTTT

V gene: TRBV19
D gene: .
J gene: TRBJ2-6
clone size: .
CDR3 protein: CASRDLGGANVLTF
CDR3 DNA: TGTGCCAGTCGGGATTTAGGCGGGGCCAACGTCCTGACTTTC

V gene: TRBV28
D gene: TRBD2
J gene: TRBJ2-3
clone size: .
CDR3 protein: CASRSLAGWSDTQYF
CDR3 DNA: TGTGCCAGCAGGTCCTTAGCGGGATGGTCAGATACGCAGTATTTT

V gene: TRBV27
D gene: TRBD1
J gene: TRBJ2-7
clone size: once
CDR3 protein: CASSYDRVPSYEQYF
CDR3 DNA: TGTGCCAGCAGCTACGACAGGGTCCCCTCCTACGAGCAGTACTTC

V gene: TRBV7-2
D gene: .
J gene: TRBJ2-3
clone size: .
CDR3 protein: CASSFSPGTTDTQYF
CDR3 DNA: TGTGCCAGCAGCTTTTCACCGGGGACCACAGATACGCAGTATTTT

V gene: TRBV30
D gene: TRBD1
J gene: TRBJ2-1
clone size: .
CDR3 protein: CAWIRQGYRDNEQFF
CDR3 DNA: TGTGCCTGGATAAGACAGGGGTATAGGGACAATGAGCAGTTCTTC

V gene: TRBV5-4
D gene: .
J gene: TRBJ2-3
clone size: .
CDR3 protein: CASSLAGAGTDTQYF
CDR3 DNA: TGTGCCAGCAGCTTGGCGGGGGCGGGTACAGATACGCAGTATTTT